Listed here are 16 T cell receptor beta chains from one sample, sequenced in a study of T-cell reconstitution after alpha-beta-depleted transplantation in children. TCRbeta library construction was performed incorporating unique molecular identifiers. TCRdb passed the PCR reads through MiXCR, listing each CDR3 protein once. The sample holds roughly 280,000 distinct CDR3 sequences, roughly 12% seen once. This sample comprised peripheral blood, obtained 180 days after TCRalphabeta/CD19-depleted stem cell transplant. The receptors here all came from a male patient aged 2 to 10 who had a stem cell transplant for chronic granulomatous disease, so the T cells may come from the graft donor.

This clonotype showed up many times. The CDR3 nucleotides read TGTGCCAGCAGCTTAGGGGGGGGAGCGCCCCAGCATTTT. Protein: CASSLGGGAPQHF. The chain couples TRBV7-2 to TRBJ1-5, with D possibly TRBD1 on 5 matching bases. Trimming took 1 base from V and 9 from J, leaving 10 bases between them. The CDR3 runs to 13 residues. Germline lookup yields CDR1 SGHTA and CDR2 FQGNSA.

This clonotype was detected ten times or more. The chain carries TRBV9 and TRBJ2-3; 15 nucleotides align to TRBD2. In germline, CDR1 is SGDLS, CDR2 YYNGEE. This CDR3 comprises 16 residues. V shed 6 bases, J shed 5 bases, and the junction held 7 bases outside the gene matches. This CDR3 is CASTPGLAGGRDTQYF. The CDR3 DNA reads as TGTGCCAGCACCCCCGGACTAGCGGGAGGGAGAGATACGCAGTATTTT.

The chain joins TRBV5-4 to TRBJ2-3, with D unclear. V was cut by 2 bases and J by 0 bases, with 13 bases left in between. This CDR3 region has 16 residues. Germline assignment: CDR1 SGHNT and CDR2 YYREEE (reference sequence). The CDR3, as DNA: TGTGCCAGCAGCTTAGGGTCCGGACGGAGCACAGATACGCAGTATTTT. It translates to CASSLGSGRSTDTQYF.

There are a few counts of this clonotype. This sequence joins TRBV12-3 or TRBV12-4 and TRBJ2-7; 14 nucleotides line up with TRBD2. J lost 3 bases, V lost 1 base, and 5 bases had no gene match. This CDR3 contains 17 residues. The CDR3 DNA is TGTGCCAGCAGTTTAGATGGGACTAGCGGGGGTTTCTACGAGCAGTACTTC. As protein: CASSLDGTSGGFYEQYF.

This chain links TRBV28 with TRBJ2-5; TRBD1 matches at 8 bases. J was trimmed by 5 bases and V by 3 bases; bases with no gene match: 11. The CDR3 sequence is 16 residues long. Germline assignment: CDR1 MDHEN and CDR2 SYDVKM. CDR3 sequence: CASSLKMGQAGETQYF. Written as DNA, the CDR3 is TGTGCCAGCAGTTTGAAAATGGGACAGGCCGGGGAGACCCAGTACTTC.

This clonotype has ten or more counts. The CDR3 sequence is CASSKLAGGGADTQYF. Here the CDR3 DNA reads TGTGCCAGCAGCAAACTAGCGGGGGGAGGGGCAGATACGCAGTATTTT. The chain recombines TRBV7-2 with TRBJ2-3, with 12 bases matching TRBD2. The junction had 7 bases not matched to a gene; V was cut back by 5 bases and J by 4 bases. CDR1 is SGHTA, CDR2 FQGNSA, per germline. The CDR3 loop spans 16 amino acids. The full variable domain, with the rest looked up from reference TRBV7-2 and TRBJ2-3, is GAGVSQSPSNKVTEKGKDVELRCDPISGHTALYWYRQSLGQGLEFLIYFQGNSAPDKSGLPSDRFSAERTGGSVSTLTIQRTQQEDSAVYLCASSKLAGGGADTQYFGPGTRLTVL.

This clonotype was counted at least ten times. The rearrangement links TRBV29-1 to TRBJ1-3, with a possible D match to TRBD1 (5 bases). The CDR3 has 13 amino acids. Germline V gene data show CDR1 as SQVTM and CDR2 as ANQGSEA. Trimming pared 1 base from V and 4 bases from J, leaving 8 bases between. The CDR3 DNA is TGCAGCGTTGAAGGACAGATCGGAAACACCATATATTTT. It translates to CSVEGQIGNTIYF. The full variable domain, in which reference TRBV29-1 and TRBJ1-3 provide the parts outside the CDR3, is SAVISQKPSRDICQRGTSLTIQCQVDSQVTMMFWYRQQPGQSLTLIATANQGSEATYESGFVIDKFPISRPNLTFSTLTVSNMSPEDSSIYLCSVEGQIGNTIYFGEGSWLTVV.

A few counts support this clonotype. V is TRBV20-1 and J is TRBJ1-2; the match to TRBD1 covers 10 bases. V lost 6 bases, J lost 2 bases, and 6 bases stayed unmatched. The CDR3 consists of 14 residues. CDR1 DFQATT and CDR2 SNEGSKA come from the germline V gene (reference sequence). For the CDR3, the DNA is TGCAGTGCCGAGGACAGGGGGTACAACTATGGCTACACCTTC. It is translated as CSAEDRGYNYGYTF.

This chain links TRBV25-1 with TRBJ2-2; a weak D match, TRBD2 (5 bases). The V gene's germline CDR1 is MGHDK and CDR2 SYGVNS. The CDR3 loop spans 14 amino acids. Trimming cost V 2 bases and J 6 bases, with 10 bases left between them. CDR3 DNA sequence: TGTGCCAGCAGTGAAGGTTCGGGGTCCGGGGAGCTGTTTTTT. Its protein is CASSEGSGSGELFF.

This clonotype was detected many times. The chain couples TRBV5-1 to TRBJ1-1, with 9 bases matching TRBD1. Germline CDR1 is SGHRS and CDR2 is YFSETQ. The CDR3 spans 14 residues. V was pared by 4 bases and J by 3 bases, with 4 bases of the junction left unmatched. DNA for the CDR3: TGCGCCAGCAGCATCGGACAGGGGTACACTGAAGCTTTCTTT. Encoded protein: CASSIGQGYTEAFF. Full variable domain (outside the CDR3, taken from reference TRBV5-1 and TRBJ1-1): KAGVTQTPRYLIKTRGQQVTLSCSPISGHRSVSWYQQTPGQGLQFLFEYFSETQRNKGNFPGRFSGRQFSNSRSEMNVSTLELGDSALYLCASSIGQGYTEAFFGQGTRLTVV.

Comments on this clonotype: A read error is possible here, since a much larger clone lies one base away. The chain links TRBV29-1 to TRBJ2-1; tentatively, D is TRBD1 or TRBD2 (5 bases each). The CDR3 runs 11 residues. Germline CDR1 and CDR2: SQVTM and ANQGSEA. The CDR3 bases are TGCAGCGTTGGGGGACCTAATGAGCAGTCCTTC. It yields the protein CSVGGPNEQSF.

This clonotype was counted many times. The chain has TRBV7-8 and TRBJ2-3; TRBD2 matches at 7 bases. CDR3 length equals 14 residues. The V segment lost 3 bases and the J segment 7 bases; nucleotides outside the gene matches: 7. Germline assignment: CDR1 SGHVS and CDR2 FQNEAQ. The CDR3 DNA reads as TGTGCCAGCAGCTTTGTCGGGAGCGGGAATACGCAGTATTTT. Protein: CASSFVGSGNTQYF.

The sample holds many counts of this clonotype. This chain connects TRBV29-1 to TRBJ2-5; D assignment may be TRBD1 or TRBD2 (6 bases each). This CDR3 comprises 13 residues. The germline CDR1 and CDR2 sequences are SQVTM and ANQGSEA. The V end lost 7 bases, the J end lost 7 bases, and 19 bases lay between the germline ends. CDR3 sequence reads: CSADRGPGVTQYF. CDR3 nucleotides: TGCAGCGCCGATCGGGGGCCAGGGGTGACCCAGTACTTC.

This clonotype came up many times. This chain links TRBV20-1 with TRBJ2-7, with 8 bases lining up with TRBD1. CDR3 length: 12 residues. Germline CDR1 is DFQATT and CDR2 is SNEGSKA (reference sequence). V was clipped by 3 bases and J by 6 bases; unmatched bases: 4. The CDR3 nucleotides read TGCAGTGCTAGGGACAGGGTGGCCGAGCAGTACTTC. This translates into CSARDRVAEQYF.

This clonotype was counted many times. The chain joins TRBV5-1 to TRBJ2-2; D call uncertain. Trimming took 2 bases from V and 0 from J, leaving 14 bases between them. The CDR3 covers 17 residues. CDR1 is SGHRS, CDR2 YFSETQ, per germline. CDR3 protein: CASSFYLTEANTGELFF. The CDR3 coding sequence is TGCGCCAGCAGCTTCTATCTCACGGAAGCGAACACCGGGGAGCTGTTTTTT.

V usage is TRBV7-2 and J usage is TRBJ2-7; no clear D. V lost 5 bases, J lost 9 bases, and 14 bases lay in between. Germline V lookup: CDR1 SGHTA, CDR2 FQGNSA. This CDR3 is built from 12 residues. CDR3 DNA sequence: TGTGCCAGCAGCCGCCAAGGGCCTTGGCAGTACTTC. This sequence encodes CASSRQGPWQYF.